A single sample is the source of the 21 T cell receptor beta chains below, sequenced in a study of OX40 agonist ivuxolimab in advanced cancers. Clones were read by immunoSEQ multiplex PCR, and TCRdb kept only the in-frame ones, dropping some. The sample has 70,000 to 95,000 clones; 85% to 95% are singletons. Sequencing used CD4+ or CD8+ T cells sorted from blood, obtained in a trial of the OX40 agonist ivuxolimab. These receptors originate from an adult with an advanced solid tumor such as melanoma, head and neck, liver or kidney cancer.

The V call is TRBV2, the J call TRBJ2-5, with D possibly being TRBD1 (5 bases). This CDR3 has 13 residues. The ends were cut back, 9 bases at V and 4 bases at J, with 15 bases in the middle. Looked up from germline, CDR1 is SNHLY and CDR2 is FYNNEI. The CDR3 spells CARGLRWGETQYF. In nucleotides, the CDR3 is TGTGCCAGGGGGCTCAGGTGGGGAGAGACCCAGTACTTC.

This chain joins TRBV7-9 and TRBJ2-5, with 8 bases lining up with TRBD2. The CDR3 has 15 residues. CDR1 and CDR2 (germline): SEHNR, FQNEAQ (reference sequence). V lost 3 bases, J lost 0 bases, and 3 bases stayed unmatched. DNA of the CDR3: TGTGCCAGCAGCTTTACTAGCGGTTACCAAGAGACCCAGTACTTC. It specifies CASSFTSGYQETQYF.

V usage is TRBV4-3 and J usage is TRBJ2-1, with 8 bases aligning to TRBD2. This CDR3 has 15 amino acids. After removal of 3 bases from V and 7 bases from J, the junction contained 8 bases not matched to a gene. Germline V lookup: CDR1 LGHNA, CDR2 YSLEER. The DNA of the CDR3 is TGCGCCAGCAGCCAGATCCTAGCGGGTTTTAATGAGCAGTTCTTC. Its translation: CASSQILAGFNEQFF.

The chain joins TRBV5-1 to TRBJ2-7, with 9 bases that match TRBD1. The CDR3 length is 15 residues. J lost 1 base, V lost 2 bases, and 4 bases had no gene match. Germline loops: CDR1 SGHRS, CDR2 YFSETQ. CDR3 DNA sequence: TGCGCCAGCAGCTTCTGGACAGGGGAGTCCTACGAGCAGTACTTC. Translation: CASSFWTGESYEQYF. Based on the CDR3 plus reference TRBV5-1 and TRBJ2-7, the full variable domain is KAGVTQTPRYLIKTRGQQVTLSCSPISGHRSVSWYQQTPGQGLQFLFEYFSETQRNKGNFPGRFSGRQFSNSRSEMNVSTLELGDSALYLCASSFWTGESYEQYFGPGTRLTVT.

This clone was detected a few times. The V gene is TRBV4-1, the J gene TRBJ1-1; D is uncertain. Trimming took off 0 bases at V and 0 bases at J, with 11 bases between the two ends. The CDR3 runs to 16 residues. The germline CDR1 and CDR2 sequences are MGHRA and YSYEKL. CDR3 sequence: CASSQDSEGMNTEAFF. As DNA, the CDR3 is TGCGCCAGCAGCCAAGATTCGGAAGGCATGAACACTGAAGCTTTCTTT.

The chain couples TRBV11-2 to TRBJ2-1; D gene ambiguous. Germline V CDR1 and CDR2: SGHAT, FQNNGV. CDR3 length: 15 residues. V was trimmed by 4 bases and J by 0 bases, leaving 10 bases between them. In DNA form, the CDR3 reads TGTGCCAGCAGCTCGGACCCGAACTCCTACAATGAGCAGTTCTTC. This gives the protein CASSSDPNSYNEQFF.

CDR3 nucleotides: TGCAGCGTTGAACCATTTCCGGGACGCACAGAGGGGACCCAGTACTTC. Translating gives CSVEPFPGRTEGTQYF. The chain carries TRBV29-1 and TRBJ2-5; TRBD1 or TRBD2 may be the D gene (5 bases each). Deletions cut 2 bases from V and 7 bases from J, with 23 bases between. The CDR3 is 16 amino acids. Germline CDR1 and CDR2: SQVTM and ANQGSEA.

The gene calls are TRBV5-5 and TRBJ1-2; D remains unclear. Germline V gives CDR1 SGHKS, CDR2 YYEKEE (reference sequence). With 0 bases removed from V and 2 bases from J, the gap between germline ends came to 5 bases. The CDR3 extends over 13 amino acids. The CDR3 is CASSLVRNYGYTF. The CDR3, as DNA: TGTGCCAGCAGCTTGGTCAGAAACTATGGCTACACCTTC.

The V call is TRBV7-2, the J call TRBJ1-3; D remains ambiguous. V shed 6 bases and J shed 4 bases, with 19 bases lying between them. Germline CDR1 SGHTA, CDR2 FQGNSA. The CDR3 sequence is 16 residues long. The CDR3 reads CASSLTPPGTGNTIYF. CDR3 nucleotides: TGTGCCAGCAGTTTGACCCCCCCGGGCACGGGAAACACCATATATTTT.

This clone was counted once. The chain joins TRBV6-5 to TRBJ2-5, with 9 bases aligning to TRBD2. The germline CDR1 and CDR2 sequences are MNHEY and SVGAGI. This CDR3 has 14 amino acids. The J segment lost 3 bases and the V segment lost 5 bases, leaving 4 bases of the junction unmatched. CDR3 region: CASSNRLAEETQYF. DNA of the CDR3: TGTGCCAGCAGTAACAGACTAGCGGAAGAGACCCAGTACTTC.

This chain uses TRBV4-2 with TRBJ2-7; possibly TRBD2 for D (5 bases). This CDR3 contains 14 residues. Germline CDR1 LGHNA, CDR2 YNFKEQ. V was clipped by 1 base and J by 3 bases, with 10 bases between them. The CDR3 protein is CASSQAGINYEQYF. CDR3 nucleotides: TGTGCCAGCAGCCAAGCGGGGATAAACTACGAGCAGTACTTC.

CDR3: CAATGRTNTGELFF. DNA for the CDR3: TGTGCCGCTACGGGGCGTACGAACACCGGGGAGCTGTTTTTT. The gene calls are TRBV19 and TRBJ2-2; tentatively, D is TRBD1 or TRBD2 (5 bases each). This CDR3 is 14 amino acids long. Per the germline V gene, CDR1 is LNHDA and CDR2 is SQIVND (reference sequence). The germline V and J ends were trimmed by 11 bases and 0 bases, with 13 bases remaining between them.

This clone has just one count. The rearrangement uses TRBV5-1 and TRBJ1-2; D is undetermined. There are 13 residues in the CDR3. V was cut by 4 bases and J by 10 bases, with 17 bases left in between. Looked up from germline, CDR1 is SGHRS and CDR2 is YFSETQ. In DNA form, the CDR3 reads TGCGCCAGCAGCAAGGACGGGATGTTTGACTACACCTTC. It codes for CASSKDGMFDYTF.

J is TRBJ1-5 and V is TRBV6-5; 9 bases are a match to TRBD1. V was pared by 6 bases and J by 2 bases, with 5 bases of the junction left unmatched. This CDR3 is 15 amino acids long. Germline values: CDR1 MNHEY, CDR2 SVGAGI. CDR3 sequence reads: CASRNRQGGNQPQHF. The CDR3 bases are TGTGCCAGCAGAAACCGACAGGGGGGCAATCAGCCCCAGCATTTT.

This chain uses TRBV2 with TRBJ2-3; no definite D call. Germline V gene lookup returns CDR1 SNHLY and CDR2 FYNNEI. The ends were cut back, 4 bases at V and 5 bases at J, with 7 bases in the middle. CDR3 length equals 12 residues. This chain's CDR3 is CASSGRQDTQYF. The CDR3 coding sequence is TGTGCCAGCAGTGGGCGACAAGATACGCAGTATTTT.

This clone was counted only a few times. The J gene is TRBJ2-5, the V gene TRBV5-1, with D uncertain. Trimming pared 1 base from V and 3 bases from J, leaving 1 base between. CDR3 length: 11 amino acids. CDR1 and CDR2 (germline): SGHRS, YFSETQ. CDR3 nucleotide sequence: TGCGCCAGCAGCTTGAAAGAGACCCAGTACTTC. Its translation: CASSLKETQYF.

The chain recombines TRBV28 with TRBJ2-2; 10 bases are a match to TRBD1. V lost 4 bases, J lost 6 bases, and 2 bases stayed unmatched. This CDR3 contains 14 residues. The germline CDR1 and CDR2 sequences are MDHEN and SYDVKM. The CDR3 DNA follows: TGTGCCAGCAGTTCCGGGACAGGGGCCGGGGAGCTGTTTTTT. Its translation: CASSSGTGAGELFF.

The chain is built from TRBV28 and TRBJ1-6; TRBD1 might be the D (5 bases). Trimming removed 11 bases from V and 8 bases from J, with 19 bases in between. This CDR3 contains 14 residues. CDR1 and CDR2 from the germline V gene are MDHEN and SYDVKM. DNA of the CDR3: TGTGCCTCCTCCTCGGGCAGGGATGATTCACCCCTCCACTTT. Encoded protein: CASSSGRDDSPLHF.

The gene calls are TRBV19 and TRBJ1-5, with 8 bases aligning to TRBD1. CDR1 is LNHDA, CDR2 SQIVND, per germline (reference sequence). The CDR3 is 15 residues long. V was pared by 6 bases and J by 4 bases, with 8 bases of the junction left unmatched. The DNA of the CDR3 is TGTGCCAGTAGGAAAGACAGGGGACGAAATCAGCCCCAGCATTTT. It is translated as CASRKDRGRNQPQHF.

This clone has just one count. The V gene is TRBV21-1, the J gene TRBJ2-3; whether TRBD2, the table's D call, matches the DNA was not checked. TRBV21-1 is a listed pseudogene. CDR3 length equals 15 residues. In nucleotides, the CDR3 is TGTGCCAGCAGCACCCGGGACTGTAGCACAGATACGCAGTATTTT. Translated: CASSTRDCSTDTQYF.

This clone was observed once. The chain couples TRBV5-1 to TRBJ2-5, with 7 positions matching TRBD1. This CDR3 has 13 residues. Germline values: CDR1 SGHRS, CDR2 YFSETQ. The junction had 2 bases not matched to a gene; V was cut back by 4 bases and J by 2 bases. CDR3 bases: TGCGCCAGCAGCGTACAGGGGCAAGAGACCCAGTACTTC. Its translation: CASSVQGQETQYF.